This entry lists 27 T cell receptor beta chains sequenced from one sample in a study of blood T cell repertoires in COVID-19. Measured with immunoSEQ multiplex PCR; TCRdb has only the in-frame clones, and not every one. Among about 58,000 clones listed, over 65% were seen once. Sequenced material: peripheral blood. The receptors originated from a man in his forties or fifties with active COVID-19.

Written as DNA, the CDR3 is TGTGCCAGCAGAGCGGACAGGGGGCACTCCGATACGCAGTATTTT. It codes for CASRADRGHSDTQYF. The gene calls are TRBV5-4 and TRBJ2-3, with 11 nucleotides matching TRBD1. The V and J ends lost 5 bases and 6 bases, in that order; junction bases with no gene match: 8. The CDR3 has 15 residues. Germline values: CDR1 SGHNT, CDR2 YYREEE (reference sequence).

This chain connects TRBV27 to TRBJ2-7, with 8 bases fitting TRBD2. The CDR3 runs 13 residues. The junction had 4 bases not matched to a gene; V was cut back by 3 bases and J by 6 bases. CDR1 is MNHEY and CDR2 is SMNVEV in the germline V gene (reference sequence). The CDR3 nucleotides read TGTGCCAGCAGTTTTTCGGGGGGGGGCGAGCAGTACTTC. Its translation: CASSFSGGGEQYF.

The chain recombines TRBV30 with TRBJ1-1; 8 positions match TRBD1. Unmatched junction bases numbered 4, after V lost 2 bases and J lost 5 bases. CDR3 length: 13 residues. Germline loops: CDR1 GTSNPN, CDR2 SVGIG (reference sequence). For the CDR3, the DNA is TGTGCCTGGAGTCCAACAGGGGGAACTGAAGCTTTCTTT. Translated, it gives CAWSPTGGTEAFF. The full variable domain, its missing parts supplied by reference TRBV30 and TRBJ1-1, is SQTIHQWPATLVQPVGSPLSLECTVEGTSNPNLYWYRQAAGRGLQLLFYSVGIGQISSEVPQNLSASRPQDRQFILSSKKLLLSDSGFYLCAWSPTGGTEAFFGQGTRLTVV.

The chain has TRBV29-1 and TRBJ2-5; 7 bases are shared with TRBD2. After removal of 8 bases from V and 4 bases from J, the junction contained 10 bases not matched to a gene. Germline V gene lookup returns CDR1 SQVTM and CDR2 ANQGSEA. The CDR3 consists of 13 residues. CDR3 region: CSHGGGRGETQYF. CDR3 DNA: TGCAGCCATGGGGGAGGGAGGGGAGAGACCCAGTACTTC.

This clone was counted a single time. The chain employs TRBV2 and TRBJ2-3; 14 bases are a match to TRBD2. V gave up 4 bases and J gave up 9 bases; unmatched junction bases: 3. Germline V gene sequence: CDR1 SNHLY, CDR2 FYNNEI. CDR3 size: 14 residues. CDR3 DNA: TGTGCCAGCAGTGGACTAGCGGGAGGGGAGACGCAGTATTTT. Residues: CASSGLAGGETQYF.

The gene calls are TRBV14 and TRBJ2-3; TRBD2 matches 8 bases. CDR1 is SGHDN, CDR2 FVKESK, per germline. Trimming at V came to 1 base and at J to 6 bases, leaving 9 bases not matched to a gene. The CDR3 sequence is 16 residues long. The CDR3, as DNA: TGTGCCAGCAGCCAAGGGAGGAGCGGGAGAAGTGATACGCAGTATTTT. It specifies CASSQGRSGRSDTQYF.

The chain joins TRBV28 to TRBJ1-6; D is unclear. This CDR3 region has 14 residues. The V gene's germline CDR1 is MDHEN and CDR2 SYDVKM. Trimming removed 2 bases at V and 8 bases at J, with 10 bases between. This chain's CDR3 is CASSLIDPYSPLHF. The CDR3 region has the DNA TGTGCCAGCAGTTTAATAGATCCCTATTCACCCCTCCACTTT.

The rearrangement links TRBV12-3 or TRBV12-4 to TRBJ1-4; maybe TRBD1 (5 bases). The CDR3 is 13 amino acids. Trimming pared 8 bases from V and 8 bases from J, leaving 15 bases between. The CDR3 protein is CASRQWGREKLFF. DNA of the CDR3: TGTGCCAGCCGGCAATGGGGCCGGGAAAAACTGTTTTTT.

This rearrangement joins TRBV30 to TRBJ2-4, with 10 bases identical to TRBD2. Trimming took 2 bases from V and 6 from J; bases not matched to a gene: 10. Germline V CDR1 and CDR2: GTSNPN, SVGIG (reference sequence). The CDR3 extends over 16 amino acids. Written as DNA, the CDR3 is TGTGCCTGGAGTCGCGTAGCGGGAGGATTCGGAAACATTCAGTACTTC. It specifies CAWSRVAGGFGNIQYF.

The chain joins TRBV6-5 to TRBJ1-2, with D tentatively TRBD1 (6 bases). This CDR3 has 14 amino acids. In germline, CDR1 is MNHEY, CDR2 SVGAGI. V lost 7 bases and J 1 base, leaving 13 bases between the germline ends. The CDR3, as DNA: TGTGCCAGCACTTCGGTACAGGGTAACTATGGCTACACCTTC. It codes for CASTSVQGNYGYTF.

The rearrangement joins TRBV6-5 to TRBJ1-1, with 11 nucleotides matching TRBD1. V dropped 6 bases and J dropped 5; count of bases not matched to a gene: 5. This CDR3 has 14 amino acids. Per germline, CDR1 MNHEY and CDR2 SVGAGI. The CDR3 spells CASSPRDRGTEAFF. DNA for the CDR3: TGTGCCAGCAGCCCCCGGGACAGGGGGACTGAAGCTTTCTTT.

The J gene is TRBJ2-5, the V gene TRBV6-5; tentatively, D is TRBD2 (5 bases). V lost 5 bases to trimming and J lost 1 base, with 11 bases between them. The CDR3 is 14 residues long. The germline CDR1 and CDR2 sequences are MNHEY and SVGAGI. The CDR3 nucleotides are TGTGCCAGCAGTAACGAAGCGGCCCAAGAGACCCAGTACTTC. Translating it yields CASSNEAAQETQYF.

The V gene is TRBV19, the J gene TRBJ2-2, with D perhaps TRBD2 (6 bases). The germline V gene has CDR1 LNHDA and CDR2 SQIVND (reference sequence). Deletions cut 7 bases from V and 0 bases from J, with 15 bases between. This CDR3 spans 16 amino acids. In DNA, the CDR3 is TGTGCCAGTAATAGGGGAGGCAGGGCGAACACCGGGGAGCTGTTTTTT. It yields the protein CASNRGGRANTGELFF.

The J gene is TRBJ2-3, the V gene TRBV9; TRBD2 aligns across 8 bases. Germline values: CDR1 SGDLS, CDR2 YYNGEE. The CDR3 spans 14 residues. V lost 4 bases and J lost 3; bases outside the gene matches: 4. Here the CDR3 DNA reads TGTGCCAGCAGCCTCCCGGGGGGGACAGATACGCAGTATTTT. Protein product: CASSLPGGTDTQYF.

The chain couples TRBV30 to TRBJ1-2; D unresolved. CDR3 length: 15 amino acids. V gave up 4 bases and J gave up 6 bases, with 21 bases separating them. Germline values: CDR1 GTSNPN, CDR2 SVGIG (reference sequence). The CDR3 DNA is TGTGCCTGGATTTATATTGGGTACAGACAACATGGCTACACCTTC. Encoded protein: CAWIYIGYRQHGYTF.

This chain connects TRBV7-8 to TRBJ2-5; 9 nucleotides line up with TRBD1. J was trimmed by 1 base and V by 4 bases; bases with no gene match: 4. The CDR3 has 15 amino acids. Germline V gene lookup returns CDR1 SGHVS and CDR2 FQNEAQ. The CDR3 region has the DNA TGTGCCAGCAGCTCGGGACAGGGAAGCCAAGAGACCCAGTACTTC. Translating gives CASSSGQGSQETQYF.

For the CDR3, the DNA is TGTGCCAGCAGCCTCGGACTGGCCGGGGGCAATGAGCAGTTCTTC. Translation: CASSLGLAGGNEQFF. The chain has TRBV11-2 and TRBJ2-1, with a possible D match to TRBD2 (6 bases). This CDR3 contains 15 residues. With 5 bases removed from V and 6 bases from J, the gap between germline ends came to 17 bases. In germline, CDR1 is SGHAT, CDR2 FQNNGV.

The chain recombines TRBV19 with TRBJ2-7; TRBD2 agrees at 7 bases. Trimming at V came to 9 bases and at J to 6 bases, leaving 17 bases not matched to a gene. CDR3 length equals 15 residues. The germline CDR1 and CDR2 sequences are LNHDA and SQIVND (reference sequence). CDR3 sequence reads: CARDPNVAGGSEQYF. DNA for the CDR3: TGTGCCAGGGACCCGAATGTAGCGGGTGGGTCCGAGCAGTACTTC.

This clone was recorded a few times. The chain has TRBV5-6 and TRBJ2-1; TRBD2 might be the D (5 bases). The V gene's germline CDR1 is SGHDT and CDR2 YYEEEE. The CDR3 consists of 14 residues. V lost 0 bases to trimming and J lost 8 bases, with 12 bases between them. For the CDR3, the DNA is TGTGCCAGCAGCTTGGCCAGAGGGTTCGATGAGCAGTTCTTC. Translating it yields CASSLARGFDEQFF. The full variable domain, with the rest looked up from reference TRBV5-6 and TRBJ2-1, is DAGVTQSPTHLIKTRGQQVTLRCSPKSGHDTVSWYQQALGQGPQFIFQYYEEEERQRGNFPDRFSGHQFPNYSSELNVNALLLGDSALYLCASSLARGFDEQFFGPGTRLTVL.

The CDR3 reads CASSERDRGDEQYF. CDR3 in DNA: TGTGCCAGCAGTGAAAGGGACAGGGGGGACGAGCAGTACTTC. The chain recombines TRBV2 with TRBJ2-7; 11 bases map to TRBD1. J gave up 5 bases and V 2 bases, and 2 bases lay outside the gene matches. Germline values: CDR1 SNHLY, CDR2 FYNNEI. CDR3 length: 14 amino acids.

This chain connects TRBV10-1 to TRBJ2-1, with 9 bases aligning to TRBD2. Germline CDR1 WNHNN, CDR2 SYGVQD (reference sequence). V trimming: 6 bases; J trimming: 5 bases; junction bases outside the gene matches: 5. The CDR3 spans 14 residues. The CDR3 nucleotides read TGCGCCAGCAGCAATGCGGGAGGGAACAATGAGCAGTTCTTC. Protein: CASSNAGGNNEQFF.

The chain joins TRBV4-1 to TRBJ2-1; 13 nucleotides match TRBD2. Trimming cost V 1 base and J 7 bases; bases outside gene matches: 7. This CDR3 contains 17 residues. Germline V CDR1 and CDR2: MGHRA, YSYEKL. The CDR3 bases are TGCGCCAGCAGCCAAGGTCTAGGACTAGCGGGAGAGAATGAGCAGTTCTTC. It specifies CASSQGLGLAGENEQFF.

The chain recombines TRBV5-6 with TRBJ2-3, with TRBD2 identical over 7 bases. The germline gives CDR1 SGHDT, CDR2 YYEEEE. V trimming: 4 bases; J trimming: 6 bases; junction bases outside the gene matches: 11. This CDR3 is built from 15 residues. The CDR3 protein is CASSDFRGGSDTQYF. The CDR3 DNA sequence: TGTGCCAGCAGCGATTTTCGGGGAGGGTCGGATACGCAGTATTTT.

This clone has a single count. This chain connects TRBV3-1 (or the pseudogene TRBV3-2) to TRBJ1-1; a weak D match, TRBD1 (5 bases). CDR3 length: 12 residues. V was pared by 4 bases and J by 7 bases, with 10 bases between. Germline V gene sequence: CDR1 LGHDT, CDR2 YNNKEL (reference sequence). The CDR3 nucleotides read TGTGCCAGCAGCCCTAACAGGAATGAAGCTTTCTTT. Its protein product is CASSPNRNEAFF.

The chain couples TRBV10-3 to TRBJ2-7; TRBD1 matches 8 bases. Germline trimming cut 6 bases from V and 3 bases from J; bases unmatched to any gene: 25. Germline V gene sequence: CDR1 ENHRY, CDR2 SYGVKD. This CDR3 region has 20 residues. In DNA, the CDR3 is TGTGCCATCAGCGCCCCCTGGGGGCAGGGGGCGAGTAAAGGCCTCTACGAGCAGTACTTC. Its protein is CAISAPWGQGASKGLYEQYF.

The V and J genes are TRBV7-2 and TRBJ1-2, with TRBD1 as a possible D gene (6 bases). Per the germline V gene, CDR1 is SGHTA and CDR2 is FQGNSA. V was pared by 5 bases and J by 8 bases, with 15 bases between. This CDR3 has 13 residues. CDR3 DNA: TGTGCCAGCAGCAGAGAGGGGGTAGGAGGCTACACCTTC. It specifies CASSREGVGGYTF.

The J gene is TRBJ2-2, the V gene TRBV18; 8 bases match TRBD1. The CDR3 extends over 14 amino acids. The germline gives CDR1 KGHSH, CDR2 LQKENI. V was clipped by 3 bases and J by 3 bases; unmatched bases: 0. The CDR3 bases are TGTGCCAGCTCACCGGGACAGGACACCGGGGAGCTGTTTTTT. It is translated as CASSPGQDTGELFF.